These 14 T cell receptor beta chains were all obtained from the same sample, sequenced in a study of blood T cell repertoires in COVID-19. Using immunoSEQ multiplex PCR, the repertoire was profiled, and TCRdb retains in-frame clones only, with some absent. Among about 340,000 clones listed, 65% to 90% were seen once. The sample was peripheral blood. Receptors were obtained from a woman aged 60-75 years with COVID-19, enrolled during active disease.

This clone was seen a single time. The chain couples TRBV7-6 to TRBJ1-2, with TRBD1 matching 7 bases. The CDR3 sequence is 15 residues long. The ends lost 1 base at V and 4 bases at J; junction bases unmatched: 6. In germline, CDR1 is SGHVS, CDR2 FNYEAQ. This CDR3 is CASSLELTGIYGYTF. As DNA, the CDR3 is TGTGCCAGCAGCTTAGAGCTGACAGGGATCTATGGCTACACCTTC.

CDR3 nucleotide sequence: TGTGCCAGCAGCCAAGGTCGACTTTCCCGCGAGCAGTACTTC. This codes for CASSQGRLSREQYF. J is TRBJ2-7 and V is TRBV3-1 (or the pseudogene TRBV3-2); D is unclear. CDR1 and CDR2 (germline): LGHDT, YNNKEL (reference sequence). The CDR3 is 14 residues long. The V gene lost 1 base and the J gene lost 6 bases, with 13 bases spanning the gap.

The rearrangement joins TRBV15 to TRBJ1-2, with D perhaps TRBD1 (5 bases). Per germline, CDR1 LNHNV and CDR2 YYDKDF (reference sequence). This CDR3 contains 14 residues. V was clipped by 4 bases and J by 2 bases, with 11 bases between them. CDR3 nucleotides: TGTGCCACCAGCACCACACAGGAGAACTATGGCTACACCTTC. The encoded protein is CATSTTQENYGYTF.

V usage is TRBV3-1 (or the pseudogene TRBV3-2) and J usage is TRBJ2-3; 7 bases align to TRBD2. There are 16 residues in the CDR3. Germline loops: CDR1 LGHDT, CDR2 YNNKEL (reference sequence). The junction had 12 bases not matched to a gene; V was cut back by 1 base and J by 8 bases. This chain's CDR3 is CASSQVRDGGTATQYF. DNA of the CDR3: TGTGCCAGCAGCCAAGTTCGGGACGGGGGGACTGCTACGCAGTATTTT.

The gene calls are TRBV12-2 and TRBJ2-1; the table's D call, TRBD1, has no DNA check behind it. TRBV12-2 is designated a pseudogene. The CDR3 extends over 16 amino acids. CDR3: CASRLGARPSYNEQFF. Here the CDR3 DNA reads TGTGCAAGTCGCTTAGGGGCCAGGCCCTCCTACAATGAGCAGTTCTTC.

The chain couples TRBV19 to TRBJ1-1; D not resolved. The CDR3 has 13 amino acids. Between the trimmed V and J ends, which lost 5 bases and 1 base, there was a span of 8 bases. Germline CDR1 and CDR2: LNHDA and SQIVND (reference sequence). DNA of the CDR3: TGTGCCAGTAGTGTAGGAGGGAACACTGAAGCTTTCTTT. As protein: CASSVGGNTEAFF. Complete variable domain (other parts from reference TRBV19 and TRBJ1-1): DGGITQSPKYLFRKEGQNVTLSCEQNLNHDAMYWYRQDPGQGLRLIYYSQIVNDFQKGDIAEGYSVSREKKESFPLTVTSAQKNPTAFYLCASSVGGNTEAFFGQGTRLTVV.

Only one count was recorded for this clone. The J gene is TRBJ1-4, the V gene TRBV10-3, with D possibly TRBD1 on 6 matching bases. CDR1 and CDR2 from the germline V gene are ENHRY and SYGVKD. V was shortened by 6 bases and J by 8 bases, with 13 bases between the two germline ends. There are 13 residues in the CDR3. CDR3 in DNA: TGTGCCATCAGAACAGGGATCAGGGAAAAACTGTTTTTT. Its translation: CAIRTGIREKLFF.

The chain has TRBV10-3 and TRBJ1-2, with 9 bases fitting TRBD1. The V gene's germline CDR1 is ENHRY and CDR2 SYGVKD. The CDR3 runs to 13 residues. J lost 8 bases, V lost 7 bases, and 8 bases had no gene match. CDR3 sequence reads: CAITLQDRGGYTF. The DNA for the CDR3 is TGTGCCATCACACTTCAGGACAGGGGCGGCTACACCTTC.

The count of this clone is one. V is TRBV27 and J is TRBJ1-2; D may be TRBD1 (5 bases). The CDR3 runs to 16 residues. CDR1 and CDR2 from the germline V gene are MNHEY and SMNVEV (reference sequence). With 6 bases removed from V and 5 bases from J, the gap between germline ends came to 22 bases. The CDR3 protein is CASSQGGPLVVYGYTF. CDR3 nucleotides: TGTGCCAGCAGCCAGGGAGGGCCTTTGGTGGTGTATGGCTACACCTTC.

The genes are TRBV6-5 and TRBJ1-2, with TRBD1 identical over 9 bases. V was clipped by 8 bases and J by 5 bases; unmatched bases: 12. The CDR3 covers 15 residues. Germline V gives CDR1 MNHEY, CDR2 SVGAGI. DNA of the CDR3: TGTGCCAGCCAGAGTTCACGGACAGGGGAGTATGGCTACACCTTC. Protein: CASQSSRTGEYGYTF.

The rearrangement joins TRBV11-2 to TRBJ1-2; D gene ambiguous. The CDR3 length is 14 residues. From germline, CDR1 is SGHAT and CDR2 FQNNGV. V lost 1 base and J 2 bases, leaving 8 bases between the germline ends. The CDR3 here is CASSLGTGNYGYTF. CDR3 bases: TGTGCCAGCAGCTTAGGTACGGGGAACTATGGCTACACCTTC.

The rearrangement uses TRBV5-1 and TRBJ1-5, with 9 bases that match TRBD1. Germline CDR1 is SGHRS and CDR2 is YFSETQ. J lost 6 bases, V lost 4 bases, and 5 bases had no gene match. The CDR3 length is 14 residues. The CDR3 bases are TGCGCCAGCAGCATGACAGGGGGTGGTCAGCCCCAGCATTTT. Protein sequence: CASSMTGGGQPQHF.

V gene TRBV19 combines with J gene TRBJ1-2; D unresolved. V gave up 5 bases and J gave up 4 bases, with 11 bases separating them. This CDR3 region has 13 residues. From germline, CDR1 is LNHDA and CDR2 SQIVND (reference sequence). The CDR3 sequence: CASSQYTSYGYTF. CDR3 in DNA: TGTGCCAGTAGTCAATACACCTCCTATGGCTACACCTTC.

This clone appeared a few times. For the CDR3, the DNA is TGTGCCAGCAGTTTACAGGGGAACAATGGCTACACCTTC. This gives the protein CASSLQGNNGYTF. This chain connects TRBV6-6 to TRBJ1-2, with TRBD1 matching 7 bases. Germline lookup yields CDR1 MNHNY and CDR2 SVGAGI (reference sequence). The CDR3 sequence is 13 residues long. After removal of 4 bases from V and 6 bases from J, the junction contained 5 bases not matched to a gene.